Detailed here is one TCR beta chain. This clonotype has only a few counts. Its specific antigen is unknown. No base-level quality is on record; no much larger clone is a single base apart. Library construction relied on PCR. Instrument used: Illumina HiSeq 2500. Unique molecular identifiers were incorporated into TCR beta cDNA libraries to reduce PCR and sequencing biases. Approximately 500,000 cDNA molecules were obtained for every 1 to 10 million input T cells, so each molecule roughly corresponded to one T cell. Patient libraries were prepared and sequenced with the same protocol used for the earlier healthy control dataset. Within a given batch, samples were prepared together, multiplexed and sequenced on the same HiSeq lane. In the original analysis: Raw barcoded reads were processed with MIGEC, discarding single-read molecular identifier groups before consensus assembly and CDR3 extraction. VDJtools was used for post-analysis of the clonotype tables, and diversity was normalized by down-sampling every dataset to the size of the smallest sample. To correct batch-related cross-sample contamination, repertoire overlap clustering matched CDR3 amino acid sequences but not nucleotide sequences. TCRdb applied fastp at Q25 and MiXCR to the public reads, then kept only in-frame beta chains. Rows merge per CDR3 protein into single entries with the most common DNA and genes. These V and J calls originate from TCRdb's pipeline instead of the authors' own analysis. Within this sample are 450,000 to 700,000 distinct CDR3 sequences, with roughly two fifths of them counted one time only. The top ten hold 1.5% to 2% of the sample.

To demonstrate the VDJtools post-analysis software, TCR beta repertoires were profiled from the peripheral blood of more than 10 young patients with multiple sclerosis. The multiple sclerosis patients were children and adolescents between roughly 6 and 16 years of age. Compared with germline, V lacks 3 bases and J lacks 3 bases; bases without a gene match: 2. CDR1 and CDR2 (DFQATT, SNEGSKA) derive from the germline V gene (reference sequence). The CDR3, cysteine through phenylalanine, is 12 amino acids long. The sequence is cut down to CDR3 DNA, 36 bases in frame from base 1. The entry originates in a study of post-analysis software for immune sequencing data (dated by TCRdb to the mid-2010s). About the study as a whole: Relapsing-remitting, secondary progressive and progressive-relapsing multiple sclerosis were recorded as disease courses, and subtype annotation was lacking for some patients. The patient repertoires were compared against 11 previously published healthy control repertoires obtained from donors aged 6 to 25 years. A subset of samples was prepared in parallel using single-end sample barcoding, then pooled and co-amplified after Illumina adapter ligation. What the work shows at the level of the full study, not this receptor alone: A handful of TRBV segments, including TRBV5-6, TRBV5-1 and TRBV20-1, were significantly more frequent in patients than controls. Normalized Chao1 diversity was significantly lower in multiple sclerosis patients than controls, suggesting substantial peripheral T-cell clonal expansion. The multiple sclerosis patient group was slightly younger than the control group. Direct clustering with F measure revealed strong co-clustering of samples prepared in the same batch, which led to a batch-effect correction.

Material for sequencing was blood. The receptor comes from a girl under 18 with multiple sclerosis. The chain is made from TRBV20-1 and TRBJ2-7; TRBD1 matches 7 bases in the middle. The sequence in DNA is TGCAGTGCTAGCCAGGGGGACTACGAGCAGTACTTC. The translation is CSASQGDYEQYF.